A single sample is the source of the 10 T cell receptor beta chains below, sequenced in a study of blood T cells in healthy people across ages. Together with a sample-barcoded 5' primer, a J-beta primer mix was included in a second PCR lasting about 7 to 11 cycles. Each CDR3 protein gets one entry after TCRdb re-called the 5' RACE reads with MiXCR. The sample contains some 700,000 distinct CDR3 sequences, roughly 47% of which appear only once. Material: blood. These receptors were taken from a woman aged 60-75 years in good health.

The V and J genes are TRBV9 and TRBJ2-1; D remains unclear. The length of the CDR3 is 17 residues. The germline CDR1 and CDR2 sequences are SGDLS and YYNGEE. V was shortened by 0 bases and J by 6 bases, with 19 bases between the two germline ends. CDR3 in DNA: TGTGCCAGCAGCGTAGGGAGCCCCGCCAAATCATCCAATGAGCAGTTCTTC. Residues: CASSVGSPAKSSNEQFF.

V and J are TRBV7-9 and TRBJ2-5; 7 positions match TRBD1. The ends lost 5 bases at V and 11 bases at J; junction bases unmatched: 11. This CDR3 comprises 13 residues. Germline V gene sequence: CDR1 SEHNR, CDR2 FQNEAQ (reference sequence). The CDR3 nucleotides read TGTGCCAGCAGCCAAAACAGGGGCGATGAGCAGTACTTC. It encodes CASSQNRGDEQYF.

The table lists this clonotype with a few counts. The chain joins TRBV13 to TRBJ1-1; the D gene is possibly TRBD1 (5 bases). V dropped 5 bases and J dropped 0 bases, with 22 bases sitting between them. Germline-derived CDR1 and CDR2 are PRHDT and FYEKMQ (reference sequence). The CDR3 has 18 amino acids. CDR3 DNA sequence: TGTGCCAGCAGCCTACCCCTGCAGGGTGGGGCTATGAACACTGAAGCTTTCTTT. It codes for CASSLPLQGGAMNTEAFF. The variable domain in full, with the rest retrieved from reference TRBV13 and TRBJ1-1, is AAGVIQSPRHLIKEKRETATLKCYPIPRHDTVYWYQQGPGQDPQFLISFYEKMQSDKGSIPDRFSAQQFSDYHSELNMSSLELGDSALYFCASSLPLQGGAMNTEAFFGQGTRLTVV.

This clonotype has a count of ten or more. The rearrangement uses TRBV10-3 and TRBJ2-5; D is undetermined. CDR3 length: 12 amino acids. Germline V gene lookup returns CDR1 ENHRY and CDR2 SYGVKD. V shed 7 bases and J shed 3 bases, with 9 bases lying between them. The CDR3 spells CAIKDTEETQYF. The CDR3 nucleotides are TGTGCCATCAAAGACACCGAAGAGACCCAGTACTTC.

J is TRBJ2-5 and V is TRBV6-5; TRBD1 matches at 8 bases. The CDR3 has 14 amino acids. Germline assignment: CDR1 MNHEY and CDR2 SVGAGI. The V segment lost 5 bases and the J segment 5 bases; nucleotides outside the gene matches: 7. The CDR3 here is CASSRTGLPETQYF. DNA for the CDR3: TGTGCCAGCAGTCGGACAGGGCTTCCGGAGACCCAGTACTTC.

The chain links TRBV27 to TRBJ1-4, with a possible D match to TRBD1 (5 bases). The CDR3 has 13 amino acids. Germline loops: CDR1 MNHEY, CDR2 SMNVEV (reference sequence). V lost 8 bases to trimming and J lost 6 bases, with 13 bases between them. In DNA, the CDR3 is TGTGCCAGCTCTTGGGGCGCTGATGAAAAACTGTTTTTT. Translation gives CASSWGADEKLFF.

This clonotype was picked up many times. J is TRBJ2-7 and V is TRBV4-2; D may be TRBD1 (6 bases). CDR1 is LGHNA, CDR2 YNFKEQ, per germline. V dropped 1 base and J dropped 0 bases, with 10 bases sitting between them. The CDR3 spans 15 residues. Here the CDR3 DNA reads TGTGCCAGCAGCCAAGGGATGGACAGCTCCTACGAGCAGTACTTC. This translates into CASSQGMDSSYEQYF.

In the case of this clonotype: A single base separates this from a much larger clone, so it may be a read error. The V and J genes are TRBV29-1 and TRBJ2-6; no definite D call. The CDR3 totals 13 residues. Germline V gives CDR1 SQVTM, CDR2 ANQGSEA. CDR3 amino acids: CSVAPSGVNVLTF. The DNA for the CDR3 is TGCAGCGTTGCTCCCTCTGGGGTCAACGTCCTGACTTTC.

This clonotype was recorded only once. The chain couples TRBV11-2 to TRBJ2-7, with 8 bases identical to TRBD2. Per germline, CDR1 SGHAT and CDR2 FQNNGV. The J segment lost 0 bases and the V segment lost 5 bases, leaving 9 bases of the junction unmatched. The CDR3 contains 16 residues. The CDR3 nucleotides read TGTGCCAGCAGCCTTTATAGCGGGACCCTCTCCTACGAGCAGTACTTC. Its translation is CASSLYSGTLSYEQYF.

This sequence joins TRBV7-3 and TRBJ2-2; TRBD1 matches 8 bases. Germline V CDR1 and CDR2: SGHTA, FQGTGA. Trimming cost V 5 bases and J 4 bases; bases outside gene matches: 12. This CDR3 contains 17 residues. CDR3 nucleotides: TGTGCCAGCAGCCCAACGGCGCAGGGGGCGCGCACCGGGGAGCTGTTTTTT. Protein product: CASSPTAQGARTGELFF.